This passage covers 29 T cell receptor beta chains from one sample sequenced in a study of CD8 T cells in ankylosing spondylitis. TCRdb processed the 5' RACE reads anew with MiXCR; each CDR3 protein has one entry. The sample has 250,000 to 400,000 distinct CDR3 sequences, around a tenth seen once. Material for sequencing was blood, either unsorted or a sorted T cell fraction (not recorded which). These receptors were taken from a female donor with ankylosing spondylitis or in good health (not recorded which).

The chain has TRBV12-3 or TRBV12-4 and TRBJ1-1; 10 positions match TRBD1. V gave up 6 bases and J gave up 5 bases; unmatched junction bases: 9. The CDR3 spans 15 residues. CDR3 in amino acids: CASRETGGARTEAFF. DNA of the CDR3: TGTGCCAGCAGAGAGACAGGGGGCGCGAGGACTGAAGCTTTCTTT.

This clonotype has a count of ten or more. This chain links TRBV10-3 with TRBJ2-1, with 15 nucleotides matching TRBD2. J was trimmed by 7 bases and V by 10 bases; bases with no gene match: 2. The germline V gene has CDR1 ENHRY and CDR2 SYGVKD. This CDR3 has 13 residues. CDR3 residues: CATGLAGGNEQFF. In nucleotides, the CDR3 is TGTGCCACCGGACTAGCGGGAGGGAATGAGCAGTTCTTC.

This clonotype was recorded many times. The rearrangement joins TRBV7-8 to TRBJ1-4, with 8 bases identical to TRBD1. Looked up from germline, CDR1 is SGHVS and CDR2 is FQNEAQ. This CDR3 has 14 residues. V trimming: 3 bases; J trimming: 7 bases; junction bases outside the gene matches: 4. The CDR3 spells CASSFRTGSEKLFF. CDR3 in DNA: TGTGCCAGCAGCTTTAGGACAGGGTCTGAAAAACTGTTTTTT.

This clonotype was seen a handful of times. The chain joins TRBV15 to TRBJ2-7, with D perhaps TRBD2 (5 bases). The CDR3 spans 15 residues. From germline, CDR1 is LNHNV and CDR2 YYDKDF (reference sequence). Trimming cost V 0 bases and J 2 bases, with 11 bases left between them. Written as DNA, the CDR3 is TGTGCCACCAGCAGAGATCCAGCGGTTGCCTACGAGCAGTACTTC. Its translation is CATSRDPAVAYEQYF.

This clonotype was counted at least ten times. The genes are TRBV28 and TRBJ1-5; 9 bases are a match to TRBD1. The CDR3 is 15 amino acids. Germline CDR1 and CDR2: MDHEN and SYDVKM. V was clipped by 6 bases and J by 6 bases; unmatched bases: 9. The CDR3 loop reads CASRSPGQGIQPQHF. CDR3 DNA sequence: TGTGCCAGCAGATCGCCGGGACAGGGCATTCAGCCCCAGCATTTT.

With regard to this clonotype: Its ends do not fully match the called genes, so a read error is possible. This chain connects TRBV20-1 to TRBJ2-3, with 7 nucleotides matching TRBD1. This CDR3 spans 17 amino acids. Germline CDR1 is DFQATT and CDR2 is SNEGSKA (reference sequence). CDR3 region: CCAPSLQGPTTTDTQYF. The CDR3, as DNA: TGCTGTGCCCCAAGTCTACAGGGGCCCACCACGACAGATACGCAGTATTTT.

This clonotype has a count of ten or more. The rearrangement links TRBV20-1 to TRBJ1-5; D not resolved. V was shortened by 5 bases and J by 3 bases, with 11 bases between the two germline ends. The germline V gene has CDR1 DFQATT and CDR2 SNEGSKA (reference sequence). This CDR3 contains 13 residues. The DNA for the CDR3 is TGCAGTGCTTACCGGGATTTCAATCAGCCCCAGCATTTT. Its protein is CSAYRDFNQPQHF.

This clonotype was picked up a small number of times. This chain uses TRBV5-1 with TRBJ1-2; 8 bases match TRBD1. The junction had 10 bases not matched to a gene; V was cut back by 5 bases and J by 7 bases. The CDR3 contains 14 residues. Germline loops: CDR1 SGHRS, CDR2 YFSETQ. CDR3 in amino acids: CASSWSGTGFGYTF. The DNA for the CDR3 is TGCGCCAGCAGTTGGTCTGGGACAGGATTTGGCTACACCTTC. The variable domain in full, completed from reference TRBV5-1 and TRBJ1-2, reads KAGVTQTPRYLIKTRGQQVTLSCSPISGHRSVSWYQQTPGQGLQFLFEYFSETQRNKGNFPGRFSGRQFSNSRSEMNVSTLELGDSALYLCASSWSGTGFGYTFGSGTRLTVV.

This clonotype was seen many times. The rearrangement joins TRBV4-2 to TRBJ2-7; 9 bases line up with TRBD2. Germline CDR1 LGHNA, CDR2 YNFKEQ. There are 17 residues in the CDR3. After removal of 1 base from V and 5 bases from J, the junction contained 12 bases not matched to a gene. CDR3 in amino acids: CASSQANSGRSSHEQYF. The CDR3, as DNA: TGTGCCAGCAGCCAAGCTAATAGCGGGAGATCATCCCACGAGCAGTACTTC.

This chain joins TRBV30 and TRBJ1-2, with a tentative D call TRBD1 (6 bases). The V gene's germline CDR1 is GTSNPN and CDR2 SVGIG (reference sequence). V gave up 3 bases and J gave up 1 base, with 18 bases separating them. The CDR3 is made up of 16 amino acids. CDR3 residues: CAWRESLRGDNYGYTF. Here the CDR3 DNA reads TGTGCCTGGAGGGAGAGCCTCAGGGGAGATAACTATGGCTACACCTTC.

Many counts were recorded for this clonotype. The chain joins TRBV12-3 or TRBV12-4 to TRBJ1-5; D perhaps matches TRBD1 (5 bases). CDR3 size: 14 residues. Between the trimmed V and J ends, which lost 2 bases and 9 bases, there was a span of 14 bases. CDR3 residues: CASSLRGVGSPQHF. Written as DNA, the CDR3 is TGTGCCAGCAGTTTACGGGGCGTGGGGTCGCCCCAGCATTTT.

There are many counts of this clonotype. This chain joins TRBV5-1 and TRBJ2-1; D might be TRBD2 (5 bases). Trimming left V 4 bases short and J 7 bases short, with 21 bases between. The CDR3 extends over 16 amino acids. Germline assignment: CDR1 SGHRS and CDR2 YFSETQ. DNA of the CDR3: TGCGCCAGCAGCCCCTACGAGGGCAGAGGAACTAATGAGCAGTTCTTC. This encodes CASSPYEGRGTNEQFF.

This clonotype was detected ten times or more. The junction differs from germline at one of its ends, possibly a read error. This chain joins TRBV5-1 and TRBJ2-2; TRBD1 is a possible D gene (5 bases). The CDR3 runs 15 residues. The V gene's germline CDR1 is SGHRS and CDR2 YFSETQ. CDR3 in DNA: TGTGCCAGCAGCTTGGAAGGGGCGAACACCGGGGAGCTGTTTTTT. This encodes CASSLEGANTGELFF.

This clonotype was seen repeatedly, ten times or more. The chain uses TRBV5-1 and TRBJ2-1; D remains unclear. The CDR3 covers 16 residues. CDR1 is SGHRS, CDR2 YFSETQ, per germline. V gave up 2 bases and J gave up 0 bases, with 12 bases separating them. CDR3 bases: TGCGCCAGCAGCTTTAGAGCAGCCAGCTCCTACAATGAGCAGTTCTTC. Amino acid sequence: CASSFRAASSYNEQFF.

CDR3 coding DNA: TGTGCCAGCAGCCAAGTTCTAGCGGGGGGAGTCGGTGAGACCCAGTACTTC. This encodes CASSQVLAGGVGETQYF. This chain links TRBV3-1 with TRBJ2-5; TRBD2 agrees at 11 bases. In germline, CDR1 is LGHDT, CDR2 YNNKEL (reference sequence). The V segment lost 1 base and the J segment 5 bases; nucleotides outside the gene matches: 9. This CDR3 is 17 amino acids long.

This clonotype was seen only a few times. The CDR3: CASSLETQLLETQYF. CDR3 in DNA: TGCGCCAGCAGCTTGGAAACACAGCTTCTGGAGACCCAGTACTTC. The chain joins TRBV5-1 to TRBJ2-5, with unresolved D. V dropped 0 bases and J dropped 5 bases, with 14 bases sitting between them. Germline assignment: CDR1 SGHRS and CDR2 YFSETQ. This CDR3 comprises 15 residues.

J is TRBJ2-7 and V is TRBV5-1, with TRBD2 matching over 7 bases. V lost 0 bases to trimming and J lost 4 bases; unmatched junction nucleotides: 4. Germline CDR1 reads SGHRS; CDR2 reads YFSETQ. This CDR3 is built from 14 residues. DNA for the CDR3: TGCGCCAGCAGCTTGGAGGGGACTACGTACGAGCAGTACTTC. Encoded protein: CASSLEGTTYEQYF.

This clonotype was seen a handful of times. The chain has TRBV27 and TRBJ2-7; D unresolved. V gave up 4 bases and J gave up 4 bases, with 14 bases separating them. Germline V lookup: CDR1 MNHEY, CDR2 SMNVEV (reference sequence). This CDR3 comprises 14 residues. This CDR3 is CASSSSGSIYEQYF. The CDR3 DNA is TGTGCCAGCAGTTCCTCCGGGTCCATTTACGAGCAGTACTTC.

V is TRBV15 and J is TRBJ1-4; D not certain. Germline V CDR1 and CDR2: LNHNV, YYDKDF (reference sequence). The CDR3 covers 17 residues. V lost 2 bases and J 0 bases, leaving 13 bases between the germline ends. In DNA form, the CDR3 reads TGTGCCACCAGCAGAAGAGGTGCCGGGACAACTAATGAAAAACTGTTTTTT. Amino acids: CATSRRGAGTTNEKLFF.

The chain is built from TRBV6-2 or TRBV6-3 and TRBJ2-5; no reliable D call. Trimming removed 2 bases from V and 2 bases from J, with 9 bases in between. From germline, CDR1 is MNHEY and CDR2 SVGEGT. The CDR3 length is 14 residues. CDR3 DNA: TGTGCCAGCAGTTACCGAAGCAGACAAGAGACCCAGTACTTC. Amino acids: CASSYRSRQETQYF.

CDR3 sequence: CASSGSGRTYNEQFF. DNA of the CDR3: TGTGCCAGCAGTGGTAGCGGGAGGACCTACAATGAGCAGTTCTTC. The chain is built from TRBV25-1 and TRBJ2-1; 10 bases agree with TRBD2. V gave up 4 bases and J gave up 2 bases; unmatched junction bases: 2. The CDR3 runs to 15 residues. Germline V CDR1 and CDR2: MGHDK, SYGVNS.

The chain recombines TRBV5-5 with TRBJ2-7, with TRBD2 as a possible D gene (6 bases). This CDR3 has 15 residues. Germline values: CDR1 SGHKS, CDR2 YYEKEE (reference sequence). V was pared by 0 bases and J by 5 bases, with 15 bases between. This CDR3 reads CASSLEGMGLHEQYF. For the CDR3, the DNA is TGTGCCAGCAGCTTGGAAGGGATGGGACTCCACGAGCAGTACTTC.

This clonotype was detected many times. CDR3 nucleotides: TGCAGTGCTGAGATGGCTAGCGGCACAGATACGCAGTATTTT. Translation gives CSAEMASGTDTQYF. The chain carries TRBV20-1 and TRBJ2-3; D perhaps matches TRBD2 (6 bases). The CDR3 runs to 14 residues. V was pared by 5 bases and J by 1 base, with 13 bases between. The germline V gene has CDR1 DFQATT and CDR2 SNEGSKA (reference sequence).

This clonotype showed up many times. V and J are TRBV20-1 and TRBJ2-3; 11 bases are a match to TRBD2. The CDR3 loop spans 14 amino acids. Germline trimming cut 1 base from V and 4 bases from J; bases unmatched to any gene: 1. Germline V lookup: CDR1 DFQATT, CDR2 SNEGSKA (reference sequence). The CDR3 DNA is TGCAGTGCTAGAGGACTAGCGGGGTCAGATACGCAGTATTTT. This encodes CSARGLAGSDTQYF.

The V and J genes are TRBV7-9 and TRBJ2-1; TRBD2 aligns across 11 bases. From germline, CDR1 is SEHNR and CDR2 FQNEAQ (reference sequence). CDR3 length: 15 amino acids. J lost 6 bases, V lost 3 bases, and 4 bases had no gene match. CDR3 bases: TGTGCCAGCAGCTTTGTAGCGGGGGGGCGCAATGAGCAGTTCTTC. Translation gives CASSFVAGGRNEQFF.

The V call is TRBV12-3 or TRBV12-4, the J call TRBJ1-3; the D is unclear. The CDR3 sequence is 16 residues long. Trimming cost V 3 bases and J 0 bases, with 12 bases left between them. The CDR3 coding sequence is TGTGCCAGCAGTTTTGAGGGTAGGGCCTCTGGAAACACCATATATTTT. Protein sequence: CASSFEGRASGNTIYF.

This rearrangement joins TRBV5-1 to TRBJ2-6; D gene unclear. The CDR3 covers 18 residues. The germline V gene has CDR1 SGHRS and CDR2 YFSETQ. Trimming stripped 0 bases from V and 1 base from J, with 14 bases between. CDR3 nucleotide sequence: TGCGCCAGCAGCTTGGCCTCAAAGCCGGGTTCTGGGGCCAACGTCCTGACTTTC. Residues: CASSLASKPGSGANVLTF.

This clonotype was recorded many times. The genes are TRBV29-1 and TRBJ2-7; 11 nucleotides match TRBD1. Per germline, CDR1 SQVTM and CDR2 ANQGSEA. The CDR3 runs 15 residues. Trimming took 1 base from V and 6 from J; bases not matched to a gene: 8. The CDR3: CSVEVGTGGLGEQYF. The CDR3 DNA sequence: TGCAGCGTTGAAGTTGGGACAGGGGGTCTCGGCGAGCAGTACTTC.

This clonotype was found many times. This chain links TRBV27 with TRBJ1-1; D is unclear. The CDR3 spans 15 residues. Germline loops: CDR1 MNHEY, CDR2 SMNVEV (reference sequence). The V gene lost 4 bases and the J gene lost 4 bases, with 16 bases spanning the gap. This chain's CDR3 is CASSSRGRVSTEAFF. The CDR3 DNA sequence: TGTGCCAGCAGTTCGAGAGGGAGGGTGAGCACTGAAGCTTTCTTT.